A selection of T cell receptor beta chains follows, all from one sample in a study of T cell responses to AZD1222 COVID-19 vaccine. TCRdb's table, derived via immunoSEQ multiplex PCR, lists solely in-frame clones and lacks some. This sample has around 130,000 clones, with around 91% found just once. The sequenced sample was peripheral blood, obtained on day 0 of AZD1222 vaccination. Receptors originate from an adult in good health. Both conserved end residues are part of each CDR3. Each record gives: V gene, D gene, J gene, CDR3 protein. A D gene is named only where the DNA matches it firmly.

TRBV19	TRBD1	TRBJ1-1	CASSIPGQGNTEAFF
TRBV28	TRBD1	TRBJ1-2	CASSSNQGAFYGYTF
TRBV20-1	TRBD2	TRBJ2-1	CSARDGRAQFF
TRBV24-1	.	TRBJ1-1	CATRGGGTEAFF
TRBV9	.	TRBJ1-2	CASSVAVAAFSNYGYTF
TRBV14	TRBD1	TRBJ1-2	CASTRDSYGYTF
TRBV10-3	.	TRBJ1-2	CAIRAGGFDYGYTF
TRBV5-1	.	TRBJ1-1	CASSLVGGNTEAFF
TRBV6-6	.	TRBJ2-1	CASRPRWENEQFF
TRBV2	.	TRBJ1-2	CASSRQADYTF
TRBV7-6	TRBD1	TRBJ1-1	CASSSQPGQGNTEAFF
TRBV29-1	TRBD1	TRBJ1-5	CSGGQGGNQPQHF
TRBV9	.	TRBJ2-3	CASSVGLELTDTQYF
TRBV3-1/TRBV3-2	.	TRBJ1-2	CASSGTGSNYGYTF
TRBV5-5	.	TRBJ2-5	CASSLEGPETQYF
TRBV18	.	TRBJ1-2	CASSPTPYGYTF
TRBV19	TRBD1	TRBJ2-2	CASSSQGGGHGELFF
TRBV24-1	TRBD2	TRBJ2-1	CATSDGLANEQFF
TRBV15	TRBD1	TRBJ1-2	CATSRGQGDNYGYTF
TRBV7-3	.	TRBJ2-1	CASSLRPLSSYNEQFF
TRBV6-5	.	TRBJ2-3	CASQPAYTDTQYF
TRBV7-9	.	TRBJ1-5	CASSRDSNQPQHF
TRBV6-2/TRBV6-3	TRBD1	TRBJ1-1	CASSHRGGDTEAFF
TRBV30	.	TRBJ1-2	CAWSVTRRTVPIKGYTF
TRBV19	.	TRBJ1-6	CASSINGNSPLHF
TRBV28	.	TRBJ1-2	CASSTPVGEGYGYTF
TRBV27	TRBD1	TRBJ1-6	CASSSGTGDSPLHF
TRBV18	TRBD1	TRBJ1-6	CASSPRQGNSPLHF
TRBV7-2	.	TRBJ1-2	CASSFTRGNYGYTF
TRBV27	TRBD1	TRBJ2-1	CASSLGQLYNEQFF
TRBV18	TRBD1	TRBJ1-6	CASSLRTGRNSPLHF
TRBV19	TRBD2	TRBJ2-2	CASSIGERGGTGELFF
TRBV6-5	.	TRBJ1-2	CASSLRTYGYTF
TRBV3-1/TRBV3-2	.	TRBJ1-2	CASSQGARGYTF
TRBV18	TRBD1	TRBJ2-7	CASSPKTGEYEQYF